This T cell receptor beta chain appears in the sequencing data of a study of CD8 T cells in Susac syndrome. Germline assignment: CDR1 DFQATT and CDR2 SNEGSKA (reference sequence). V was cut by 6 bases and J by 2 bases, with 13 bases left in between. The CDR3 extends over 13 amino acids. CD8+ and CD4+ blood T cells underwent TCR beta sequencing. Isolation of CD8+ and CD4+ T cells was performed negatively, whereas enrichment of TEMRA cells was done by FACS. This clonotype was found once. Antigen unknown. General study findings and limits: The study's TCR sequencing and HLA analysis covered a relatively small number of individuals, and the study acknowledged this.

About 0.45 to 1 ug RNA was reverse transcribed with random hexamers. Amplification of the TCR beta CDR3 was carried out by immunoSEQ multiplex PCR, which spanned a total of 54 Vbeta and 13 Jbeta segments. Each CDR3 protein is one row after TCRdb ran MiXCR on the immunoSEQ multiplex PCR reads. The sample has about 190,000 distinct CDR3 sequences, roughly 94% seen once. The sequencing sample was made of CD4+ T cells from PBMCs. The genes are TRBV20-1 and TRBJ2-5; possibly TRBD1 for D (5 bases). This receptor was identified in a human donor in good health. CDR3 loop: CSAFDQGQETQYF. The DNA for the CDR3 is TGCAGTGCCTTTGACCAGGGTCAAGAGACCCAGTACTTC.